This T cell receptor beta chain was captured by sequencing in a study of regulatory dendritic cells for organ transplantation. Study-wide results and limits: Naive T cells showed high diversity, memory cells less, memory CD8+ least.

The CDR3 runs to 14 residues. V was clipped by 7 bases and J by 1 base; unmatched bases: 6. The germline V gene has CDR1 MNHEY and CDR2 SMNVEV (reference sequence). Produced via immunoSEQ multiplex PCR; TCRdb's table is partial and in-frame only. The profile shows fewer than 20,000 clones, less than 85% of them singletons. Sorted subsets were CFSE-labeled and cultured 4 to 6 days with allogeneic dendritic cells. CD4+ or CD8+ T cells were sorted as naive CD45RA+ or memory CD45RO+. This clone was counted a single time. The antigen is undetermined. The material sequenced was memory CD4+ T cells from blood cultured with regulatory dendritic cells. The subset is: CD45RO+ memory T cells. The clonotype was recovered from a human donor in good health. The chain recombines TRBV27 with TRBJ2-7; 8 positions match TRBD1. The CDR3 sequence: CASTPRTGSYEQYF. In DNA, the CDR3 is TGTGCCAGCACCCCCCGGACAGGGTCCTACGAGCAGTACTTC.